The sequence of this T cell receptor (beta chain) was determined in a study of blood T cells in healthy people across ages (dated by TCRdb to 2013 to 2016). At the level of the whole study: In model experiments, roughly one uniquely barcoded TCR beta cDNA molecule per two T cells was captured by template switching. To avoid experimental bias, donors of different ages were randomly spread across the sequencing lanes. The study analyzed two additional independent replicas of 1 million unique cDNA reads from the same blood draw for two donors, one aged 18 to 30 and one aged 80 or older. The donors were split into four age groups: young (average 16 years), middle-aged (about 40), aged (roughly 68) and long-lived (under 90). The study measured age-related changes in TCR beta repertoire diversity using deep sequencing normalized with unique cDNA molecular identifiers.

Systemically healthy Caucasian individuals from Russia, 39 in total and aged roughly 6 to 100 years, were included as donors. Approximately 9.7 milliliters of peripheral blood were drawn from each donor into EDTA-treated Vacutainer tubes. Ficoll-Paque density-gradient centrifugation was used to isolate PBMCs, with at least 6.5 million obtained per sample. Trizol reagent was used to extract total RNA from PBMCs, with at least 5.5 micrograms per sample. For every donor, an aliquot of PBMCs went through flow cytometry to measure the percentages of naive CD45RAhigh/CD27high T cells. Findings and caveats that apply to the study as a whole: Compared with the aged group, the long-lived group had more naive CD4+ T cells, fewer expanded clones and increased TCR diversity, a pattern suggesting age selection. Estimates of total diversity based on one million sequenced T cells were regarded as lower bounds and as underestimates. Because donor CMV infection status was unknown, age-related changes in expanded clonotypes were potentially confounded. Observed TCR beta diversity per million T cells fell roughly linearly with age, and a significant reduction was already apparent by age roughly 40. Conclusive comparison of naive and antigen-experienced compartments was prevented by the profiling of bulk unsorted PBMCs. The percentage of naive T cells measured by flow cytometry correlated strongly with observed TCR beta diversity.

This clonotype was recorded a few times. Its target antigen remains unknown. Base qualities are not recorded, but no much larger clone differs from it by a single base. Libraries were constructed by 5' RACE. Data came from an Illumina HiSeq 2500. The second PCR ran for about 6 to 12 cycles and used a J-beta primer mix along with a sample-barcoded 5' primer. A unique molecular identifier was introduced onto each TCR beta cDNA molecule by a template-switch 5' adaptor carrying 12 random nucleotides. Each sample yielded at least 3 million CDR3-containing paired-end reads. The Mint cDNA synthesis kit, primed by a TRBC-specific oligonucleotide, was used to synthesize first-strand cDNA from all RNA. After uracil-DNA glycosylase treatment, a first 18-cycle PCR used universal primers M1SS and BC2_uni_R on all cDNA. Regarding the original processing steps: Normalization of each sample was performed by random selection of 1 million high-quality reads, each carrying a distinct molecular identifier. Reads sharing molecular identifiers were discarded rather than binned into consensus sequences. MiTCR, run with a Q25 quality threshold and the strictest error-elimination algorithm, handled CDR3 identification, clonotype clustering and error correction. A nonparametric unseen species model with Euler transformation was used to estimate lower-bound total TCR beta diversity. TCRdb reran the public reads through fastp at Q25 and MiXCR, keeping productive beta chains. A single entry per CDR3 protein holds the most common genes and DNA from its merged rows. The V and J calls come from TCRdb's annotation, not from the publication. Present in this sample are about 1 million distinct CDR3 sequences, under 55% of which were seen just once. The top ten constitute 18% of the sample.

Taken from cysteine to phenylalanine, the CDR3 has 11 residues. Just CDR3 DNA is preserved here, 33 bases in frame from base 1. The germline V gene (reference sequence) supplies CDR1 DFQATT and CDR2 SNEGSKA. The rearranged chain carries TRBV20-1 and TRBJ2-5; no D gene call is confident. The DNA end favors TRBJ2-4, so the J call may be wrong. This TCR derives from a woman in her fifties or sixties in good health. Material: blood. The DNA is TGCAGTGCCCCCACGGGTAACATTCAGTACTTC. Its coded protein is CSAPTGNIQYF.